The present entry profiles one T cell receptor beta chain with its context. Antigen unknown. Being one base from a much bigger clone, this may be a read error. This sample stems from a study of blood T cells in healthy people across ages. Study-level points and caveats: TCR beta diversity per million T cells fell roughly linearly with age.

Each sample had at least 6 million PBMCs isolated. PCR was performed a second time for about 7 to 11 cycles using a sample-barcoded 5' primer and a J-beta primer mix. A 12-random-nucleotide template-switch adaptor tagged each cDNA molecule. One entry per CDR3 protein results from TCRdb running MiXCR on the 5' RACE reads. The repertoire holds about 780,000 distinct CDR3 sequences, with around 45% as singletons. The CDR3 totals 14 residues. Trimming left V 4 bases short and J 3 bases short, with 13 bases between. The chain recombines TRBV12-3 or TRBV12-4 with TRBJ2-7; D assignment may be TRBD1 or TRBD2 (5 bases each). The sequencing sample was made of blood. The clonotype originates from an elderly man in good health. In DNA form, the CDR3 reads TGTGCCAGCAGTTCAGTAGGGACGTTCTACGAGCAGTACTTC. This sequence encodes CASSSVGTFYEQYF.